The 26 T cell receptor beta chains reported below all come from one sample, sequenced in a study of shared clonotypes between healthy human individuals. TCRdb's copy holds only in-frame clones and misses some; the assay was immunoSEQ multiplex PCR. The sample carries 2 million to 2.5 million clones, about 93% recorded once. Cells designated naive CD8 were CD45RO-negative and were positively selected for CCR7, with terminally differentiated effector memory CD45RA+ cells excluded. The sequencing input was naive CD8+ T cells from PBMCs. Receptor source: a man in his late teens or twenties in good health. Some clones in this sample may be carry-over from other donors' samples.

The rearrangement uses TRBV11-2 and TRBJ2-7, with 8 bases aligning to TRBD1. This CDR3 is 15 amino acids long. V was clipped by 5 bases and J by 2 bases; unmatched bases: 8. Germline loops: CDR1 SGHAT, CDR2 FQNNGV. The CDR3 spells CASSPQDRVPYEQYF. The CDR3 DNA reads as TGTGCCAGCAGCCCCCAGGACAGGGTACCCTACGAGCAGTACTTC.

The chain is built from TRBV19 and TRBJ2-5; perhaps D is TRBD1 or TRBD2 (6 bases each). The V and J ends lost 2 bases and 3 bases respectively, with 10 bases between them. The germline V gene encodes CDR1 LNHDA and CDR2 SQIVND (reference sequence). The CDR3 is 14 residues long. CDR3 in DNA: TGTGCCAGTAGTATAAGGGGGGCAGAAGAGACCCAGTACTTC. Residues: CASSIRGAEETQYF.

This sequence joins TRBV29-1 and TRBJ1-1; tentatively, D is TRBD1 (6 bases). V lost 1 base and J lost 0, with 12 bases in between. The CDR3 is made up of 15 amino acids. Germline loops: CDR1 SQVTM, CDR2 ANQGSEA. The CDR3 DNA sequence: TGCAGCGTTGAAGTGTACAGGGCCCTGAACACTGAAGCTTTCTTT. This encodes CSVEVYRALNTEAFF.

The chain is built from TRBV11-2 and TRBJ1-1; D is unclear. Trimming cost V 1 base and J 6 bases, with 15 bases left between them. The CDR3 is 15 residues long. Germline V gene lookup returns CDR1 SGHAT and CDR2 FQNNGV. CDR3 sequence reads: CASSLVPGGLAEAFF. Here the CDR3 DNA reads TGTGCCAGCAGCTTAGTCCCGGGTGGGTTGGCTGAAGCTTTCTTT. The complete variable domain, with remaining parts taken from reference TRBV11-2 and TRBJ1-1, reads EAGVAQSPRYKIIEKRQSVAFWCNPISGHATLYWYQQILGQGPKLLIQFQNNGVVDDSQLPKDRFSAERLKGVDSTLKIQPAKLEDSAVYLCASSLVPGGLAEAFFGQGTRLTVV.

The genes are TRBV11-2 and TRBJ1-1, with TRBD1 as a possible D gene (6 bases). The germline CDR1 and CDR2 sequences are SGHAT and FQNNGV. This CDR3 comprises 16 residues. Trimming removed 3 bases at V and 3 bases at J, with 17 bases between. CDR3 nucleotide sequence: TGTGCCAGCAGCTTGTGGGACCGGGACATCTACACTGAAGCTTTCTTT. It is translated as CASSLWDRDIYTEAFF.

This chain links TRBV6-5 with TRBJ1-2, with 9 bases that match TRBD1. CDR3 size: 14 residues. V was pared by 5 bases and J by 3 bases, with 4 bases of the junction left unmatched. The V gene's germline CDR1 is MNHEY and CDR2 SVGAGI. CDR3 DNA sequence: TGTGCCAGCAGTCCCACAGGGGGCCACTATGGCTACACCTTC. Amino acids: CASSPTGGHYGYTF.

The chain has TRBV11-2 and TRBJ2-7; the D gene is possibly TRBD2 (6 bases). Looked up from germline, CDR1 is SGHAT and CDR2 is FQNNGV. The CDR3 runs 15 residues. Trimming stripped 0 bases from V and 5 bases from J, with 14 bases between. The CDR3 DNA reads as TGTGCCAGCAGCTTAGATCTAGGAGGGTACAACGAGCAGTACTTC. Amino acids: CASSLDLGGYNEQYF.

This rearrangement joins TRBV27 to TRBJ2-3; 10 bases align to TRBD1. J lost 5 bases, V lost 3 bases, and 14 bases had no gene match. CDR1 and CDR2 from the germline V gene are MNHEY and SMNVEV (reference sequence). This CDR3 spans 18 amino acids. CDR3 amino acids: CASSFHHSADRGQDTQYF. CDR3 DNA: TGTGCCAGCAGTTTCCACCACTCCGCCGACAGGGGGCAAGATACGCAGTATTTT.

The genes are TRBV5-8 and TRBJ1-1; unclear D gene. V lost 2 bases and J lost 5, with 19 bases in between. Germline assignment: CDR1 SGHTS and CDR2 YDEGEE. This CDR3 region has 16 residues. The CDR3 protein is CASSFGFTTPTTEAFF. DNA of the CDR3: TGTGCCAGCAGCTTCGGGTTTACGACTCCTACTACTGAAGCTTTCTTT.

The V call is TRBV10-3, the J call TRBJ2-1, with 15 bases that match TRBD2. From germline, CDR1 is ENHRY and CDR2 SYGVKD. This CDR3 is built from 17 residues. The V segment lost 4 bases and the J segment 8 bases; nucleotides outside the gene matches: 9. The CDR3 loop is CAISAGLAGGGWDEQFF. Here the CDR3 DNA reads TGTGCCATCAGTGCCGGACTAGCGGGAGGGGGTTGGGATGAGCAGTTCTTC.

The CDR3 DNA reads as TGTGCCAGCAGCTATTATGGCTACACCTTC. It yields the protein CASSYYGYTF. The chain carries TRBV7-9 and TRBJ1-2; D is ambiguous. The V gene lost 4 bases and the J gene lost 5 bases, with 2 bases spanning the gap. CDR1 SEHNR and CDR2 FQNEAQ come from the germline V gene (reference sequence). The CDR3 sequence is 10 residues long.

Concerning this clone itself: The sample carries other DNA sequences with the same CDR3. This chain joins TRBV7-8 and TRBJ2-5; perhaps TRBD1 as D (6 bases). Trimming left V 2 bases short and J 5 bases short, with 6 bases between. This CDR3 comprises 12 residues. Germline V lookup: CDR1 SGHVS, CDR2 FQNEAQ. The CDR3 protein is CASSLRGETQYF. The CDR3 nucleotides read TGTGCCAGCAGCTTAAGGGGGGAGACCCAGTACTTC. Variable domain in full (rest from reference TRBV7-8 and TRBJ2-5): GAGVSQSPRYKVAKRGQDVALRCDPISGHVSLFWYQQALGQGPEFLTYFQNEAQLDKSGLPSDRFFAERPEGSVSTLKIQRTQQEDSAVYLCASSLRGETQYFGPGTRLLVL.

The V call is TRBV11-2, the J call TRBJ2-3; TRBD2 matches 12 bases. This CDR3 comprises 16 residues. Germline CDR1 SGHAT, CDR2 FQNNGV. The trim removed 5 bases at V and 6 bases at J, leaving 9 bases unmatched. The CDR3 DNA reads TGTGCCAGCAGCGCCCAGACTAGCGGGAGTGGGGATACGCAGTATTTT. This encodes CASSAQTSGSGDTQYF.

This chain links TRBV16 with TRBJ2-7; D is undetermined. The CDR3 is 14 residues long. CDR1 KGHSY and CDR2 FQNENV come from the germline V gene. V was shortened by 7 bases and J by 0 bases, with 13 bases between the two germline ends. The CDR3 nucleotides are TGTGCCAGCACGCAAAGGGCCGCCTCCTACGAGCAGTACTTC. Amino acids: CASTQRAASYEQYF.

As DNA, the CDR3 is TGCAGCGTTGGGGACAGGGGGGATACGCAGTATTTT. The encoded protein is CSVGDRGDTQYF. This rearrangement joins TRBV29-1 to TRBJ2-3; 11 bases align to TRBD1. V shed 4 bases, J shed 6 bases, and the junction held 0 bases outside the gene matches. The germline gives CDR1 SQVTM, CDR2 ANQGSEA. This CDR3 is 12 amino acids long.

The rearrangement joins TRBV7-2 to TRBJ2-7, with 9 bases aligning to TRBD2. After removal of 2 bases from V and 0 bases from J, the junction contained 5 bases not matched to a gene. Per the germline V gene, CDR1 is SGHTA and CDR2 is FQGNSA. The CDR3 sequence is 16 residues long. The CDR3 DNA sequence: TGTGCCAGCAGCTTAACAGCGGGAGGAAACTCCTACGAGCAGTACTTC. Encoded protein: CASSLTAGGNSYEQYF.

The CDR3 region is CASSGAGRTGFMDGYTF. CDR3 nucleotide sequence: TGTGCCAGTAGTGGGGCGGGGAGGACAGGGTTCATGGATGGCTACACCTTC. The V and J genes are TRBV19 and TRBJ1-2; 8 bases agree with TRBD1. V lost 5 bases to trimming and J lost 6 bases; unmatched junction nucleotides: 17. CDR1 LNHDA and CDR2 SQIVND come from the germline V gene (reference sequence). The CDR3 runs to 17 residues.

The chain has TRBV7-9 and TRBJ1-4; D gene ambiguous. The CDR3 spans 17 residues. With 7 bases removed from V and 2 bases from J, the gap between germline ends came to 20 bases. Looked up from germline, CDR1 is SEHNR and CDR2 is FQNEAQ (reference sequence). CDR3 region: CASNHGEVLPTNEKLFF. The CDR3 DNA reads TGTGCCAGCAACCACGGGGAGGTCCTCCCGACTAATGAAAAACTGTTTTTT. Drawing the rest from reference TRBV7-9 and TRBJ1-4, the complete variable domain is DTGVSQNPRHKITKRGQNVTFRCDPISEHNRLYWYRQTLGQGPEFLTYFQNEAQLEKSRLLSDRFSAERPKGSFSTLEIQRTEQGDSAMYLCASNHGEVLPTNEKLFFGSGTQLSVL.

This chain connects TRBV9 to TRBJ1-4, with D tentatively TRBD1 (6 bases). CDR3 size: 15 residues. Germline V lookup: CDR1 SGDLS, CDR2 YYNGEE. Trimming removed 4 bases from V and 3 bases from J, with 13 bases in between. CDR3 nucleotides: TGTGCCAGCAGCCCTGGACAGTCCGCTAATGAAAAACTGTTTTTT. Translating it yields CASSPGQSANEKLFF.

This chain uses TRBV27 with TRBJ1-1; the D is unclear. Germline-derived CDR1 and CDR2 are MNHEY and SMNVEV (reference sequence). Trimming cost V 4 bases and J 5 bases, with 11 bases left between them. CDR3 size: 13 residues. The CDR3 DNA sequence: TGTGCCAGCAGTTCTCCAGTTGCAACTGAAGCTTTCTTT. Translation gives CASSSPVATEAFF.

DNA of the CDR3: TGCGCCAGCAGCCCCCGACTAGCGGGAGAGGTGAGTGAGCAGTTCTTC. Translated: CASSPRLAGEVSEQFF. The chain uses TRBV4-3 and TRBJ2-1, with 12 bases that match TRBD2. Germline-derived CDR1 and CDR2 are LGHNA and YSLEER. The junction had 10 bases not matched to a gene; V was cut back by 4 bases and J by 9 bases. This CDR3 has 16 amino acids.

The chain uses TRBV7-9 and TRBJ2-1; no clear D. This CDR3 spans 13 amino acids. Trimming pared 4 bases from V and 0 bases from J, leaving 4 bases between. The germline V gene has CDR1 SEHNR and CDR2 FQNEAQ (reference sequence). CDR3 residues: CASSSTSYNEQFF. The CDR3 DNA follows: TGTGCCAGCAGCTCCACCTCCTACAATGAGCAGTTCTTC.

The rearrangement links TRBV2 to TRBJ2-1, with TRBD2 matching over 13 bases. The junction had 6 bases not matched to a gene; V was cut back by 3 bases and J by 7 bases. The CDR3 length is 16 residues. In germline, CDR1 is SNHLY, CDR2 FYNNEI. Here the CDR3 reads CASSDLRLAGGNEQFF. The CDR3 DNA is TGTGCCAGCAGTGACCTTAGACTAGCGGGAGGTAATGAGCAGTTCTTC.

J is TRBJ2-1 and V is TRBV4-1; the match to TRBD1 covers 8 bases. Per germline, CDR1 MGHRA and CDR2 YSYEKL. This CDR3 spans 16 amino acids. Losses at the gene ends were 4 bases for V and 14 bases for J; bases not matched to a gene: 19. CDR3 DNA: TGCGCCAGCAGCCCCTCCCAGTGGGACAGGCGATATTACGAGTTCTTC. Protein sequence: CASSPSQWDRRYYEFF.

Regarding this clone: The sample has other DNA sequences that encode this CDR3 too. V is TRBV27 and J is TRBJ2-7; the D call may be TRBD1 or TRBD2 (5 bases each). The V gene's germline CDR1 is MNHEY and CDR2 SMNVEV (reference sequence). The germline V and J ends were trimmed by 2 bases and 2 bases, with 16 bases remaining between them. The CDR3 extends over 16 amino acids. CDR3 DNA sequence: TGTGCCAGCAGTTTACTCGGTGGGACGGGTACCTACGAGCAGTACTTC. Protein sequence: CASSLLGGTGTYEQYF.

The gene calls are TRBV5-1 and TRBJ2-1; 7 nucleotides line up with TRBD1. Trimming removed 0 bases from V and 7 bases from J; junction bases left unmatched: 7. The CDR3 totals 15 residues. Per germline, CDR1 SGHRS and CDR2 YFSETQ. CDR3 in amino acids: CASSLVGGGRNEQFF. CDR3 sequence (DNA): TGCGCCAGCAGCTTGGTAGGGGGCGGTAGGAATGAGCAGTTCTTC.